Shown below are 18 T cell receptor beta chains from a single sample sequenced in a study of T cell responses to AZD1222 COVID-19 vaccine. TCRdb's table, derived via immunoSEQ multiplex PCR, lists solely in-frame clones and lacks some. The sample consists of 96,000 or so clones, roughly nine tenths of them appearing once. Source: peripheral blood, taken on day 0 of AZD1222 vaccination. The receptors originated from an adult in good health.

The CDR3 loop is CASSPGTGNQPQHF. In nucleotides, the CDR3 is TGTGCCAGCTCGCCCGGGACAGGGAATCAGCCCCAGCATTTT. The rearrangement links TRBV18 to TRBJ1-5, with TRBD1 matching 9 bases. Germline-derived CDR1 and CDR2 are KGHSH and LQKENI. The CDR3 is 14 amino acids. Unmatched junction bases numbered 4, after V lost 6 bases and J lost 4 bases.

The CDR3 loop is CASTPGGAGNFPGELFF. CDR3 DNA: TGTGCCAGCACCCCGGGGGGGGCAGGGAATTTTCCCGGGGAGCTGTTTTTT. This chain connects TRBV28 to TRBJ2-2; 8 bases match TRBD2. The CDR3 sequence is 17 residues long. Germline CDR1 and CDR2: MDHEN and SYDVKM. V shed 7 bases and J 6 bases; nucleotides not matched to a gene: 16. Combining the CDR3 with reference TRBV28 and TRBJ2-2 gives the whole variable domain DVKVTQSSRYLVKRTGEKVFLECVQDMDHENMFWYRQDPGLGLRLIYFSYDVKMKEKGDIPEGYSVSREKKERFSLILESASTNQTSMYLCASTPGGAGNFPGELFFGEGSRLTVL.

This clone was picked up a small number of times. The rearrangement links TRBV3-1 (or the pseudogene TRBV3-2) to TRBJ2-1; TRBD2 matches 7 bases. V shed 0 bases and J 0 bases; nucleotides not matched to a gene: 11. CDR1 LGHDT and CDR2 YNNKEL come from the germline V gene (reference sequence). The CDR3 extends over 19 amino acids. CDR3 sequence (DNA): TGTGCCAGCAGCCAAGAAATCAGGAGGGAGGGAAGCTCCTACAATGAGCAGTTCTTC. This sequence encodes CASSQEIRREGSSYNEQFF.

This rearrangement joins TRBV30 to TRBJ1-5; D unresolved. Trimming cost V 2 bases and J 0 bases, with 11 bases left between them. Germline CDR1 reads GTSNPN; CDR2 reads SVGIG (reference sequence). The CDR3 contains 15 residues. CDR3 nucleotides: TGTGCCTGGAGTCTTAAGGAACATAGCAATCAGCCCCAGCATTTT. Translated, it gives CAWSLKEHSNQPQHF.

DNA of the CDR3: TGTGCCAGCTGTTTCACAAATGAAAAACTGTTTTTT. This encodes CASCFTNEKLFF. V gene TRBV2 combines with J gene TRBJ1-4; D remains unclear. Trimming removed 8 bases from V and 5 bases from J, with 9 bases in between. Germline V gene data show CDR1 as SNHLY and CDR2 as FYNNEI. The CDR3 sequence is 12 residues long.

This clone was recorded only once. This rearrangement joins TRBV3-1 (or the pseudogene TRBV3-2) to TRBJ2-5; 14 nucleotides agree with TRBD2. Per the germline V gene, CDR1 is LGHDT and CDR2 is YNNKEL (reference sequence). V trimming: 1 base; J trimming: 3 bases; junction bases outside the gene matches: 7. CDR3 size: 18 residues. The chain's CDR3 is CASSQGGLAGGLKETQYF. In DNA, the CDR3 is TGTGCCAGCAGCCAAGGAGGACTAGCGGGAGGCCTCAAAGAGACCCAGTACTTC.

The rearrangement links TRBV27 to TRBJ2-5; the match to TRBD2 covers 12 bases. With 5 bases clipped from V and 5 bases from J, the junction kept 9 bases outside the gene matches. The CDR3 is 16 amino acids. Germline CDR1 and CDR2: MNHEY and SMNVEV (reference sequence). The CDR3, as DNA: TGTGCCAGCAGTCCAGAGACTAGCGGGAGCCCCGAGACCCAGTACTTC. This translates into CASSPETSGSPETQYF.

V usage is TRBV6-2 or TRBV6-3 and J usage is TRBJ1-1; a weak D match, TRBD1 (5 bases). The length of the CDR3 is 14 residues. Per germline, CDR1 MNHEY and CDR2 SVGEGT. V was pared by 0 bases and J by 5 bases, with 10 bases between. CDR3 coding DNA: TGTGCCAGCAGTTACTCAATCGGGGGGACTGAAGCTTTCTTT. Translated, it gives CASSYSIGGTEAFF.

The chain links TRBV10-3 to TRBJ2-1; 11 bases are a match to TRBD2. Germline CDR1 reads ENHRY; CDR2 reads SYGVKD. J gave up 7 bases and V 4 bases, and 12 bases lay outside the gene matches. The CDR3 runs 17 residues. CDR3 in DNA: TGTGCCATCAGTGTGTTCTTAGCGGGAGGGCAGGGGAATGAGCAGTTCTTC. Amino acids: CAISVFLAGGQGNEQFF.

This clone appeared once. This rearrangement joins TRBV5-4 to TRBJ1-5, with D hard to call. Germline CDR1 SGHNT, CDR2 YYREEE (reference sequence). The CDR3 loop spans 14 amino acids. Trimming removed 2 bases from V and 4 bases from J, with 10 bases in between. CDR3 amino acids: CASSLDGKNQPQHF. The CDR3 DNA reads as TGTGCCAGCAGCTTAGACGGGAAGAATCAGCCCCAGCATTTT.

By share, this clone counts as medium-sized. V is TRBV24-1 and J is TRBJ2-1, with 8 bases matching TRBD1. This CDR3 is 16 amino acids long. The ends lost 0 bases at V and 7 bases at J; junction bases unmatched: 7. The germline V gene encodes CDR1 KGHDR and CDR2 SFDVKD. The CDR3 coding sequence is TGTGCCACCAGTGATTTGGGACAGGGAATAGGGAATGAGCAGTTCTTC. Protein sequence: CATSDLGQGIGNEQFF.

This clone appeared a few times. The CDR3 bases are TGTGCCAGCAGCCCCGGGGTTGATCAGCCCCAGCATTTT. Amino acid sequence: CASSPGVDQPQHF. This chain connects TRBV7-3 to TRBJ1-5, with no clear D. This CDR3 is 13 amino acids long. The V gene lost 5 bases and the J gene lost 5 bases, with 10 bases spanning the gap. CDR1 SGHTA and CDR2 FQGTGA come from the germline V gene. Full variable domain (rest looked up from reference TRBV7-3 and TRBJ1-5): GAGVSQTPSNKVTEKGKYVELRCDPISGHTALYWYRQSLGQGPEFLIYFQGTGAADDSGLPNDRFFAVRPEGSVSTLKIQRTERGDSAVYLCASSPGVDQPQHFGDGTRLSIL.

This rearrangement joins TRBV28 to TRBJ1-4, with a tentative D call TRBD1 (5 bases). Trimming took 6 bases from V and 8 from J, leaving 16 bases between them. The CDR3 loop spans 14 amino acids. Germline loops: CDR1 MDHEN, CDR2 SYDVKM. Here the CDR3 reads CASRTGGEREKLFF. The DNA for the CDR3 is TGTGCCAGCAGAACCGGGGGGGAGCGGGAAAAACTGTTTTTT.

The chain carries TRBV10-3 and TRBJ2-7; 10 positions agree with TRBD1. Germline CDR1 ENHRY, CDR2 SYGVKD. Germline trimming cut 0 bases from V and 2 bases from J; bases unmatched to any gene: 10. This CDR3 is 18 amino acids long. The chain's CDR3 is CAISESFSRGQGAYEQYF. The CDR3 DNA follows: TGTGCCATCAGTGAGTCGTTTTCTCGAGGACAGGGGGCCTACGAGCAGTACTTC.

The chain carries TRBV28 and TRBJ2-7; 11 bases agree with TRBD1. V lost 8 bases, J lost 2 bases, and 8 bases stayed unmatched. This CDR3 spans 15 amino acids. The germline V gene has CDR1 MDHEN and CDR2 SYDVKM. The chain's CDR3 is CASRMGQGVPYEQYF. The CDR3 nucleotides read TGTGCCAGCCGCATGGGACAGGGGGTGCCCTACGAGCAGTACTTC.

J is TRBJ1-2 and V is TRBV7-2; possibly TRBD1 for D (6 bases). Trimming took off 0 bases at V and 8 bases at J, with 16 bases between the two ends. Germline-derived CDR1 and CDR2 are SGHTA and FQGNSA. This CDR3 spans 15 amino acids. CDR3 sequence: CASSLARDRRYGYTF. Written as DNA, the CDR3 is TGTGCCAGCAGCTTAGCCCGTGACAGGAGGTACGGCTACACCTTC.

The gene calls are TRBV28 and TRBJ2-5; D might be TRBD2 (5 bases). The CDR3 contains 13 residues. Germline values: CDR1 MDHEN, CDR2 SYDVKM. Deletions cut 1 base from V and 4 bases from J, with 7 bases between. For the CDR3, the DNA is TGTGCCAGCAGTTTATCCGCGGGAGAGACCCAGTACTTC. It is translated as CASSLSAGETQYF.

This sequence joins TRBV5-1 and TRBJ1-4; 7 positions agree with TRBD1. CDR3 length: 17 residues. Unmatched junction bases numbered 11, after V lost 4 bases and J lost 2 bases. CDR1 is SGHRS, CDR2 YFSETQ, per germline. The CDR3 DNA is TGCGCCAGCAGCCGGACCCTACAGGGGACTACTAATGAAAAACTGTTTTTT. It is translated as CASSRTLQGTTNEKLFF.